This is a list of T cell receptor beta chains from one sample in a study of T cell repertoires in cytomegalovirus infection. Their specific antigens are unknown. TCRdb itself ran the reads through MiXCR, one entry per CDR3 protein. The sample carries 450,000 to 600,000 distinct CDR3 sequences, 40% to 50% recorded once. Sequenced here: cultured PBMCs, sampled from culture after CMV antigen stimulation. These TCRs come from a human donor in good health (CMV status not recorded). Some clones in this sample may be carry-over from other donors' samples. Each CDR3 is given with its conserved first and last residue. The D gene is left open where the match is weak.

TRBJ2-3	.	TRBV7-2	CASSSLADTQYF
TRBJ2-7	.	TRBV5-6	CASSFGQWGSYEQYF
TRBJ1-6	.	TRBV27	CASSPTPLDSPLHF
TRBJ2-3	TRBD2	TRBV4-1	CASSQLQGLATDTQYF
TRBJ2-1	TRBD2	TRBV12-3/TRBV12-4	CASSTTSGSRNEQFF
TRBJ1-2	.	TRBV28	CASSFVRVYGYTF
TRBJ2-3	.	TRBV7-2	CASSSPRRTDTQYF
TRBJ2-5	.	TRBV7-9	CASSALLAETQYF
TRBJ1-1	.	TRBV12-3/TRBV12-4	CASSSRGHEAFF
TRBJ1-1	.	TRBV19	CASSIGPQVGAFF
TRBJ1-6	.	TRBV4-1	CASSPQGGDNSPLHF
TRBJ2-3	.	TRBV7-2	CASSLQFLQLYF
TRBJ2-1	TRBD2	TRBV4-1	CASSQSRVVASGRSNEQFF
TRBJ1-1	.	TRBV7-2	CASSLRMNTEAFF
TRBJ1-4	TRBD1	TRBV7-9	CASSHDRVSNEKLFF
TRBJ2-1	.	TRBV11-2	CASSLSSPTGEQFF
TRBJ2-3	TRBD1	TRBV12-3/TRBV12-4	CASSPGQAPPDTQYF
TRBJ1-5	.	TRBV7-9	CASSGTRDNQPQHF
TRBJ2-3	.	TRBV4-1	CASSHRLPGPLNTDTQYF
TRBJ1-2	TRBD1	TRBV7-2	CASSLWDRDYGYTF
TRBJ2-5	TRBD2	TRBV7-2	CASSLQTSGGETQYF
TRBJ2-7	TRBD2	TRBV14	CASSQGSGSYEQYF
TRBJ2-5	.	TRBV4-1	CASSRGGGGGPETQYF
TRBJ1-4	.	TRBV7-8	CASSLQGRTNEKLFF
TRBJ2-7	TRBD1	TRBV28	CASSFAGQGDYEQYF
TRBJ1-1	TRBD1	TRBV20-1	CSAKGTGVVTEAFF
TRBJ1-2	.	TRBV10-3	CAIRAGTEANYGYTF
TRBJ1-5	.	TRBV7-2	CASSRKQGQPQHF
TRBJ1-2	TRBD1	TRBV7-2	CASSFRTGGSDGYTF
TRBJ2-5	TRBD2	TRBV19	CASLPGGGGETQYF
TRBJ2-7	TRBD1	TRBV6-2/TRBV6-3	CASSRQGVPTYEQYF
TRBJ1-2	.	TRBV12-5	CASGLGTADYLWDGYTF
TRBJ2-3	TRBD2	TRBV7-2	CASRYGGAAADTQYF
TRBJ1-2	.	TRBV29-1	CSVEKQGYGYTF
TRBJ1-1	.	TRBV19	CASRANSPFIDTEAFF
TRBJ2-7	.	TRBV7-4	CASSLVPGEQYF
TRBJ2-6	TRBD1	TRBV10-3	CATADRDRVSSGANVLTF
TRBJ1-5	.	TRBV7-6	CASSLARTWPQHF
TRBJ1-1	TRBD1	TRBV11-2	CASSRQGASMNTEAFF
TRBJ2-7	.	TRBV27	CASASHNYEQYF
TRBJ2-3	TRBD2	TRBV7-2	CASRFGLAGNTQYF
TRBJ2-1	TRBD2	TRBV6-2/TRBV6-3	CASSSFLSSGSSDEQFF
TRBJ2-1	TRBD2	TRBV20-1	CSARRGGLGFF
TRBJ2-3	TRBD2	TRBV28	CASSQWTSGATTDTQYF
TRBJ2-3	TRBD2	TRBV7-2	CASSLSGGVGDTQYF
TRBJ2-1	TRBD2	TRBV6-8	CASIRLAGLSSSYNEQFF
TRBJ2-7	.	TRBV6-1	CATRKGLSYEQYF
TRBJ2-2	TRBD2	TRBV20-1	CSGGGGNTGELFF
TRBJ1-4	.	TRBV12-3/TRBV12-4	CASSLSGASKLFF
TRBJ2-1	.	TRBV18	CASSPRTVDNEQFF
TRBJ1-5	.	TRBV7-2	CASSLSGDGQPQHF
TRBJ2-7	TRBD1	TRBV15	CATSRDLRDRGYEQYF
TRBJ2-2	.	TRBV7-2	CASSSSVGGGELFF
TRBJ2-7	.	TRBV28	CAIGPLGQHYEQYF
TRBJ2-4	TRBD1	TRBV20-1	CSASRTGWRGGGAKNIQYF
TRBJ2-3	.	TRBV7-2	CASSWAGATDTQYF
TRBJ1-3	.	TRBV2	CASRQGSGNTIYF